This paragraph covers one T cell receptor (beta chain) sequence. Its antigen is undetermined. These data originate in a study of T cell responses to AZD1222 COVID-19 vaccine. The table came from immunoSEQ multiplex PCR; TCRdb's copy has only in-frame clones and leaves some out. This sample has approximately 140,000 clones, with roughly 90% found just once. Per the germline V gene, CDR1 is SEHNR and CDR2 is FQNEAQ (reference sequence). CDR3 length equals 15 residues. V lost 4 bases, J lost 2 bases, and 11 bases lay in between. The study's findings and limits: Only six or seven AZD1222 recipients tested seropositive at baseline. No repertoire was sampled before or during the peak T cell response, only after it. In a largely white British group with more females than males, clonal diversity was possibly underestimated. Distributed over spike, vaccine-associated CD4 TCRs predominated at 160-218 and 743-854.

The clonotype comes from an adult who received the AZD1222 COVID-19 vaccine. The rearrangement joins TRBV7-9 to TRBJ2-2; D uncertain. Sequences were derived from peripheral blood, sampled 28 days after the second AZD1222 dose. CDR3 loop: CASSSRHGNTGELFF. DNA of the CDR3: TGTGCCAGCAGCTCACGACACGGAAACACCGGGGAGCTGTTTTTT. The variable domain in full, completed from reference TRBV7-9 and TRBJ2-2, reads DTGVSQNPRHKITKRGQNVTFRCDPISEHNRLYWYRQTLGQGPEFLTYFQNEAQLEKSRLLSDRFSAERPKGSFSTLEIQRTEQGDSAMYLCASSSRHGNTGELFFGEGSRLTVL.